This T cell receptor (beta chain) was identified during a study of blood T cell repertoires in COVID-19. Looking at the study overall: Samples representing acute and convalescent COVID-19 were sourced from the United States, Italy and Spain.

In the authors' methods: Reference gene primer amplification gave nucleated cell count estimates. TCRdb keeps only in-frame clones here, not all; method: immunoSEQ multiplex PCR. The D gene and trimming were derived from the DNA, and the V and J assignments and clone size from that table. The sample yields under 200,000 clones, 83% seen once. The sequence was collected from a human donor in a cohort sampled during active COVID-19. Input material: peripheral blood.

The DNA for the CDR3 is TGTGCCAGCAGCTTAAACCCTCCCCCGGGACAGGGGACTGGGGCCAACGTCCTGACTTTC. It is translated as CASSLNPPPGQGTGANVLTF. This chain links TRBV7-3 with TRBJ2-6; 10 positions match TRBD1. J lost 2 bases, V lost 1 base, and 11 bases had no gene match. Per germline, CDR1 SGHTA and CDR2 FQGTGA. CDR3 length: 20 amino acids.